One and the same sample provided the 22 T cell receptor beta chains below, sequenced in a study of beta chain features in type 1 diabetes. Expressed TCRB transcripts were sequenced, since all the RNA that had been isolated was reverse transcribed. TCRdb's table, derived via immunoSEQ multiplex PCR, lists solely in-frame clones and lacks some. The table lists under 500,000 clones, approximately 28% of them singletons, with around 0.065% in the top ten. Sequencing input: naive CD4+ T cells from blood. Receptors were obtained from a man younger than 35 in good health.

V and J are TRBV19 and TRBJ2-1, with no clear D. In germline, CDR1 is LNHDA, CDR2 SQIVND (reference sequence). The CDR3 runs 15 residues. The V end lost 1 base, the J end lost 3 bases, and 10 bases lay between the germline ends. The CDR3 spells CASSIVRSNYNEQFF. The CDR3 DNA is TGTGCCAGTAGTATAGTCAGGTCTAACTACAATGAGCAGTTCTTC.

This sequence joins TRBV5-1 and TRBJ2-7; 7 positions match TRBD1. CDR1 and CDR2 from the germline V gene are SGHRS and YFSETQ. The V gene end was trimmed by 4 bases and the J gene end by 0 bases; junction bases not matched to a gene: 7. The CDR3 consists of 15 residues. This CDR3 is CASSITGTASYEQYF. DNA of the CDR3: TGCGCCAGCAGCATCACGGGGACAGCCTCCTACGAGCAGTACTTC.

This sequence joins TRBV23-1 and TRBJ2-2; 8 bases are shared with TRBD2. TRBV23-1 is assigned to the ORF class and has an uncertain function. Unmatched junction bases numbered 23, after V lost 9 bases and J lost 5 bases. This CDR3 spans 19 amino acids. The DNA for the CDR3 is TGCGCCAGACACCTAAGGATTAATCCAGGCGGGAGGAGAACCGGGGAGCTGTTTTTT. It translates to CARHLRINPGGRRTGELFF.

The chain couples TRBV19 to TRBJ2-1, with TRBD2 as a possible D gene (5 bases). The V gene lost 3 bases and the J gene lost 8 bases, with 14 bases spanning the gap. Germline V CDR1 and CDR2: LNHDA, SQIVND (reference sequence). This CDR3 is built from 14 residues. The CDR3 coding sequence is TGTGCCAGTAGTATGAGGGTGGTACGTCATGAGCAGTTCTTC. As protein: CASSMRVVRHEQFF.

The rearrangement joins TRBV21-1 to TRBJ2-7. TRBV21-1 is classified as a pseudogene. The CDR3 has 16 amino acids. The CDR3 DNA is TGTGCCAGCAGCAAAGGCGGCCCAGGCGCCACCTACGAGCAGTACTTC. Its protein product is CASSKGGPGATYEQYF.

This clone showed up just a few times. The CDR3 sequence is CASSVGFLAGGETQYF. The CDR3 nucleotides read TGTGCCAGCAGCGTAGGTTTCTTAGCGGGAGGAGAGACCCAGTACTTC. The chain combines TRBV9 with TRBJ2-5, with TRBD2 matching 10 bases. Germline-derived CDR1 and CDR2 are SGDLS and YYNGEE. This CDR3 is built from 16 residues. The V segment lost 0 bases and the J segment 4 bases; nucleotides outside the gene matches: 6.

The V and J genes are TRBV28 and TRBJ1-2, with a tentative D call TRBD1 (6 bases). V lost 6 bases, J lost 7 bases, and 12 bases lay in between. The CDR3 has 12 residues. The germline CDR1 and CDR2 sequences are MDHEN and SYDVKM. CDR3 in DNA: TGTGCCAGCAGAACACAGGGAGGTGGCTACACCTTC. Amino acids: CASRTQGGGYTF.

The chain carries TRBV28 and TRBJ2-1; D is possibly TRBD1 or TRBD2 (5 bases each). The CDR3 contains 15 residues. Germline assignment: CDR1 MDHEN and CDR2 SYDVKM. V lost 5 bases to trimming and J lost 8 bases, with 19 bases between them. CDR3 in amino acids: CASSPPGPMLDEQFF. CDR3 DNA sequence: TGTGCCAGCAGTCCCCCGGGACCGATGCTGGATGAGCAGTTCTTC.

In this sample, this clone turned up once. The chain joins TRBV5-1 to TRBJ2-1; D not resolved. This CDR3 is 16 amino acids long. Trimming left V 0 bases short and J 0 bases short, with 10 bases between. Germline CDR1 and CDR2: SGHRS and YFSETQ. The CDR3 coding sequence is TGCGCCAGCAGCTTGGCCGTGGTTAGCTCCTACAATGAGCAGTTCTTC. As protein: CASSLAVVSSYNEQFF.

The V call is TRBV19, the J call TRBJ1-5, with TRBD1 matching 8 bases. The germline V gene encodes CDR1 LNHDA and CDR2 SQIVND (reference sequence). Losses at the gene ends were 5 bases for V and 2 bases for J; bases not matched to a gene: 2. The CDR3 has 14 amino acids. The CDR3 spells CASSVTGGNQPQHF. DNA for the CDR3: TGTGCCAGTAGTGTGACAGGGGGCAATCAGCCCCAGCATTTT.

This chain uses TRBV2 with TRBJ1-1; D remains unclear. V dropped 7 bases and J dropped 0 bases, with 12 bases sitting between them. CDR1 SNHLY and CDR2 FYNNEI come from the germline V gene. The CDR3 contains 14 residues. DNA of the CDR3: TGTGCCAGCACCCAAGAGGCAATGAACACTGAAGCTTTCTTT. The encoded protein is CASTQEAMNTEAFF. The whole variable domain, remainder taken from reference TRBV2 and TRBJ1-1, is EPEVTQTPSHQVTQMGQEVILRCVPISNHLYFYWYRQILGQKVEFLVSFYNNEISEKSEIFDDQFSVERPDGSNFTLKIRSTKLEDSAMYFCASTQEAMNTEAFFGQGTRLTVV.

This clone was found a few times. The chain combines TRBV4-3 with TRBJ2-1; D is tentatively TRBD1 or TRBD2 (5 bases each). The CDR3 has 13 amino acids. The V gene lost 4 bases and the J gene lost 7 bases, with 11 bases spanning the gap. In germline, CDR1 is LGHNA, CDR2 YSLEER. CDR3 sequence reads: CASSRGNGNEQFF. As DNA, the CDR3 is TGCGCCAGCAGCCGGGGGAATGGGAATGAGCAGTTCTTC.

This clone has only a few counts. The chain couples TRBV2 to TRBJ1-1; D gene unclear. The CDR3 consists of 12 residues. The V end lost 3 bases, the J end lost 1 base, and 3 bases lay between the germline ends. Germline V gives CDR1 SNHLY, CDR2 FYNNEI. As DNA, the CDR3 is TGTGCCAGCAGTGACGCGAACACTGAAGCTTTCTTT. Amino acid sequence: CASSDANTEAFF.

J is TRBJ1-2 and V is TRBV30; 9 positions match TRBD1. Germline lookup yields CDR1 GTSNPN and CDR2 SVGIG (reference sequence). J lost 5 bases, V lost 4 bases, and 8 bases had no gene match. This CDR3 has 14 amino acids. Written as DNA, the CDR3 is TGTGCCTGGACCCCGGACAGGGGTCCATATGGCTACACCTTC. Its protein product is CAWTPDRGPYGYTF.

This clone is a singleton in its sample. V usage is TRBV15 and J usage is TRBJ2-7; D unresolved. Germline lookup yields CDR1 LNHNV and CDR2 YYDKDF (reference sequence). V was trimmed by 5 bases and J by 0 bases, leaving 17 bases between them. The CDR3 runs 16 residues. DNA for the CDR3: TGTGCCACCAGCCCCCTGCGACTTACGCCCTCCTACGAGCAGTACTTC. It specifies CATSPLRLTPSYEQYF. Filled out from reference TRBV15 and TRBJ2-7, the complete variable domain reads DAMVIQNPRYQVTQFGKPVTLSCSQTLNHNVMYWYQQKSSQAPKLLFHYYDKDFNNEADTPDNFQSRRPNTSFCFLDIRSPGLGDTAMYLCATSPLRLTPSYEQYFGPGTRLTVT.

The chain recombines TRBV29-1 with TRBJ2-3; D ambiguous. Germline values: CDR1 SQVTM, CDR2 ANQGSEA. The length of the CDR3 is 10 residues. Trimming took off 5 bases at V and 6 bases at J, with 6 bases between the two ends. CDR3 sequence: CSVTVDTQYF. CDR3 nucleotides: TGCAGCGTTACGGTGGATACGCAGTATTTT.

There are a few counts of this clone. The chain links TRBV28 to TRBJ2-5, with 7 bases identical to TRBD2. The V gene's germline CDR1 is MDHEN and CDR2 SYDVKM. This CDR3 is built from 15 residues. With V trimmed by 2 bases and J by 4 bases, 7 bases remained unmatched. The CDR3 nucleotides are TGTGCCAGCAGTTTACAGGGAGGGATAAGAGAGACCCAGTACTTC. Amino acid sequence: CASSLQGGIRETQYF.

This clone was counted between two and nine times. This sample includes further DNA sequences coding for the same CDR3. This rearrangement joins TRBV30 to TRBJ2-3; D assignment may be TRBD1 or TRBD2 (6 bases each). This CDR3 comprises 14 residues. Deletions cut 2 bases from V and 0 bases from J, with 9 bases between. Per germline, CDR1 GTSNPN and CDR2 SVGIG (reference sequence). CDR3 loop: CAWSQGRSTDTQYF. CDR3 DNA: TGTGCCTGGAGTCAGGGGAGGAGCACAGATACGCAGTATTTT.

V gene TRBV25-1 combines with J gene TRBJ2-6; 8 positions match TRBD1. V lost 4 bases, J lost 0 bases, and 2 bases stayed unmatched. Germline V gene sequence: CDR1 MGHDK, CDR2 SYGVNS. The CDR3 spans 16 residues. This chain's CDR3 is CASSGDRYSGANVLTF. The DNA of the CDR3 is TGTGCCAGCAGTGGGGACAGGTACTCTGGGGCCAACGTCCTGACTTTC.

The V and J genes are TRBV30 and TRBJ1-1; no clear D gene. Trimming pared 4 bases from V and 1 base from J, leaving 16 bases between. CDR1 is GTSNPN and CDR2 is SVGIG in the germline V gene (reference sequence). The CDR3 has 15 amino acids. CDR3 protein: CAWTGFRRENTEAFF. DNA of the CDR3: TGTGCCTGGACGGGGTTCAGGAGGGAGAACACTGAAGCTTTCTTT.

The rearrangement joins TRBV6-1 to TRBJ2-7; no reliable D call. V dropped 0 bases and J dropped 5 bases, with 5 bases sitting between them. The CDR3 sequence is 12 residues long. Looked up from germline, CDR1 is MNHNS and CDR2 is SASEGT. The CDR3, as DNA: TGTGCCAGCAGTGAAGCTAGGCACGAGCAGTACTTC. As protein: CASSEARHEQYF.

The chain uses TRBV25-1 and TRBJ2-3; D is possibly TRBD2 (5 bases). This CDR3 has 15 amino acids. Germline CDR1 reads MGHDK; CDR2 reads SYGVNS. V was cut by 5 bases and J by 0 bases, with 12 bases left in between. For the CDR3, the DNA is TGTGCCAGCAGTATCCGTCGGACTAGCACAGATACGCAGTATTTT. Translating gives CASSIRRTSTDTQYF.